The rows below give T cell receptor beta chains drawn from one sample of a study of Graves' ophthalmopathy and Graves' hyperthyroidism. TCRdb re-called the multiplex PCR reads through MiXCR, storing one row per CDR3 protein. Here the sample spans 240,000 or so distinct CDR3 sequences, 40% to 50% being singletons. The sequenced material came from peripheral blood. These receptors were taken from an adult man with Graves' ophthalmopathy. CDR3s include the opening cysteine and the closing phenylalanine or tryptophan. D genes are given only for firm matches. Some rows have no size entry. The others give once, few or many, or a class for an expanded clone.

clone_size: NA; v_call: TRBV29-1; j_call: TRBJ2-3; d_call: TRBD2; cdr3_nt: TGCAGCGTTGAAGATCGGGCTAGCGGTGGTATTGATACGCAGTATTTT; cdr3_aa: CSVEDRASGGIDTQYF
clone_size: NA; v_call: TRBV7-9; j_call: TRBJ2-5; d_call: NA; cdr3_nt: TGTGCCAGCAGCTCCAAGCAGATGGGCGAGGAGACCCAGTACTTC; cdr3_aa: CASSSKQMGEETQYF
clone_size: few; v_call: TRBV7-2; j_call: TRBJ1-1; d_call: NA; cdr3_nt: TGTGCCAGCAGTACAGGCCCGGCCAGAGATGAAGCTTTCTTT; cdr3_aa: CASSTGPARDEAFF
clone_size: NA; v_call: TRBV7-6; j_call: TRBJ2-7; d_call: NA; cdr3_nt: TGTGCCAGCAGCCTAGGGGATGGGGGCTACGAGCAGTACTTC; cdr3_aa: CASSLGDGGYEQYF
clone_size: NA; v_call: TRBV6-2/TRBV6-3; j_call: TRBJ1-2; d_call: NA; cdr3_nt: TGTGCCAGCAGCCGACAGGAGATCTATGGCTACACCTTC; cdr3_aa: CASSRQEIYGYTF
clone_size: few; v_call: TRBV5-1; j_call: TRBJ2-7; d_call: TRBD1; cdr3_nt: TGCGCCAGCACCTCCCGAGGGGGCCCTTACGAGCAGTACTTC; cdr3_aa: CASTSRGGPYEQYF
clone_size: NA; v_call: TRBV6-5; j_call: TRBJ2-7; d_call: TRBD1; cdr3_nt: TGTGCCAGCAGTTCGCTAGACAGGGCCTCCTACGAGCAGTACTTC; cdr3_aa: CASSSLDRASYEQYF
clone_size: few; v_call: TRBV11-2; j_call: TRBJ2-5; d_call: TRBD1; cdr3_nt: TGTGCCAGCAGCTATCAGGGGGATGGGACCCAGTACTTC; cdr3_aa: CASSYQGDGTQYF
clone_size: NA; v_call: TRBV9; j_call: TRBJ1-5; d_call: NA; cdr3_nt: TGTGCCAGCAGCGTAGAGGCAGCATATAGCAATCAGCCCCAGCATTTT; cdr3_aa: CASSVEAAYSNQPQHF
clone_size: NA; v_call: TRBV5-4; j_call: TRBJ1-6; d_call: TRBD1; cdr3_nt: TGTGCCAGCAGCCGGGACAGGGGGCTTCATTCACCCCTCCACTTT; cdr3_aa: CASSRDRGLHSPLHF
clone_size: few; v_call: TRBV12-3/TRBV12-4; j_call: TRBJ2-7; d_call: NA; cdr3_nt: TGTGCCAGCAGTTTAGCGAGGACTGGGGGCTACGAGCAGTACTTC; cdr3_aa: CASSLARTGGYEQYF
clone_size: NA; v_call: TRBV6-4; j_call: TRBJ1-1; d_call: NA; cdr3_nt: TGTGCCAGCAGTGACGTCGACACTGAAGCTTTCTTT; cdr3_aa: CASSDVDTEAFF
clone_size: once; v_call: TRBV7-9; j_call: TRBJ1-1; d_call: TRBD1; cdr3_nt: TGCGCCAGCAGACAGGGATTCGGCAACACTGAAGCTTTCTTT; cdr3_aa: CASRQGFGNTEAFF
clone_size: many; v_call: TRBV25-1; j_call: TRBJ1-5; d_call: NA; cdr3_nt: TGTGCCAGCAGTGAATACAGGGACCCGGGTCAGCCCCAGCATTTT; cdr3_aa: CASSEYRDPGQPQHF
clone_size: NA; v_call: TRBV2; j_call: TRBJ1-5; d_call: NA; cdr3_nt: TGTGCCAGCGGCGGGGGCGGGTTTGGCAATCAGCCCCAGCATTTT; cdr3_aa: CASGGGGFGNQPQHF
clone_size: few; v_call: TRBV12-3/TRBV12-4; j_call: TRBJ1-5; d_call: NA; cdr3_nt: TGTGCCAGCAGTCCTGGGGCCTTGGTAGGCAATCAGCCCCAGCATTTT; cdr3_aa: CASSPGALVGNQPQHF
clone_size: NA; v_call: TRBV30; j_call: TRBJ2-7; d_call: TRBD1; cdr3_nt: TGTGCCTGGAGTCCTACAGGGGCACTCTCCTACGAGCAGTACTTC; cdr3_aa: CAWSPTGALSYEQYF
clone_size: few; v_call: TRBV6-1; j_call: TRBJ1-5; d_call: NA; cdr3_nt: TGTGCCAGCAGTTCTTTTGACAGACCCAATCAGCCCCAGCATTTT; cdr3_aa: CASSSFDRPNQPQHF
clone_size: NA; v_call: TRBV6-5; j_call: TRBJ1-1; d_call: NA; cdr3_nt: TGTGCCAGCAGTTACGATGGGGACACTGAAGCTTTCTTT; cdr3_aa: CASSYDGDTEAFF
clone_size: NA; v_call: TRBV20-1; j_call: TRBJ2-7; d_call: NA; cdr3_nt: TGCAGTGCTAGAGTCGCCAGGGGTTCGGGATACGAGCAGTACTTC; cdr3_aa: CSARVARGSGYEQYF
clone_size: once; v_call: TRBV3-1; j_call: TRBJ2-3; d_call: NA; cdr3_nt: TGTGCCAGCAGCCCTTCGACAGCTCGCACAGATACGCAGTATTTT; cdr3_aa: CASSPSTARTDTQYF
clone_size: NA; v_call: TRBV7-9; j_call: TRBJ1-4; d_call: NA; cdr3_nt: TGTGCCAGCAGCCTGCCGGGCCCAACTAATGAAAAACTGTTTTTT; cdr3_aa: CASSLPGPTNEKLFF
clone_size: NA; v_call: TRBV10-3; j_call: TRBJ1-5; d_call: NA; cdr3_nt: TGTGCCACCCAGCTTTCGGGCAATCAGCCCCAGCATTTT; cdr3_aa: CATQLSGNQPQHF
clone_size: NA; v_call: TRBV25-1; j_call: TRBJ1-1; d_call: TRBD1; cdr3_nt: TGTGCCAGCAGTCCAACAGGGGCCGCGTACCCCGCTTTCTTT; cdr3_aa: CASSPTGAAYPAFF
clone_size: NA; v_call: TRBV2; j_call: TRBJ2-2; d_call: TRBD2; cdr3_nt: TGTGCCAGCAGCCGAGGACTAGCGGGAGGGCCCGCGAACACCGGGGAGCTGTTTTTT; cdr3_aa: CASSRGLAGGPANTGELFF